These T cell receptor beta chains were read from a single sample in a study of cytomegalovirus exposure and HLA in healthy donors. Method: immunoSEQ multiplex PCR; TCRdb's copy keeps in-frame clones and lacks some. The sample shows 150,000 to 200,000 clones, approximately 80% of them seen only once. The material sequenced was PBMCs. Every receptor here comes from a woman aged 50 to 60 in good health and CMV-seronegative. CDR3s include the opening cysteine and the closing phenylalanine or tryptophan. D genes are given only for firm matches. A row's size may be missing; if present it is once, few, many or a size class.

V	D	J	size	CDR3	DNA
TRBV27	TRBD1	TRBJ1-2	.	CASSLSETSGGTGKNYGYTF	TGTGCCAGCAGTTTATCGGAGACATCCGGTGGGACAGGAAAAAACTATGGCTACACCTTC
TRBV7-9	TRBD1	TRBJ1-2	once	CASNRGQGAGGYTF	TGTGCCAGCAACCGAGGACAGGGGGCAGGTGGCTACACCTTC
TRBV19	TRBD1	TRBJ2-7	.	CASSISQGGYEQYF	TGTGCCAGTAGTATCTCACAGGGGGGCTACGAGCAGTACTTC
TRBV5-8	TRBD1	TRBJ1-2	once	CASSPRTGGLYGYTF	TGTGCCAGCAGCCCCCGGACAGGGGGCCTCTACGGCTACACCTTC
TRBV7-2	.	TRBJ1-2	.	CASSAPRRYYGYTF	TGTGCCAGCAGCGCCCCGCGCCGATACTATGGCTACACCTTC
TRBV7-9	.	TRBJ1-5	.	CASSLVSVGAGDQPQHF	TGTGCCAGCAGCTTAGTGAGTGTGGGGGCTGGCGACCAGCCCCAGCATTTT
TRBV4-1	.	TRBJ1-1	.	CASRSVVRLNTEAFF	TGCGCCAGCAGGTCGGTGGTGCGTCTGAACACTGAAGCTTTCTTT
TRBV10-3	TRBD1	TRBJ2-7	.	CATGQGHEQYF	TGTGCCACTGGACAGGGCCACGAGCAGTACTTC
TRBV27	.	TRBJ2-3	.	CASSLTAGQTTDTQYF	TGTGCCAGCAGTTTGACAGCGGGCCAGACCACAGATACGCAGTATTTT
TRBV5-1	.	TRBJ2-7	.	CASSLAGSNEQYF	TGCGCCAGCAGCTTGGCGGGGAGCAACGAGCAGTACTTC
TRBV18	.	TRBJ1-2	.	CASSPSDSRGYTF	TGTGCCAGCTCACCGTCGGACTCCAGGGGCTACACCTTC
TRBV2	TRBD1	TRBJ1-5	.	CASSTDRGNQPQHF	TGTGCCAGCAGTACGGACAGGGGGAATCAGCCCCAGCATTTT
TRBV5-6	TRBD1	TRBJ1-1	.	CASSLARQGNTEAFF	TGTGCCAGCAGCTTGGCGAGACAGGGAAACACTGAAGCTTTCTTT
TRBV27	.	TRBJ2-3	once	CASSSGADTQYF	TGTGCCAGCAGTTCGGGGGCAGATACGCAGTATTTT
TRBV10-3	.	TRBJ1-2	.	CAISESEGYGYTF	TGTGCCATCAGTGAGTCGGAGGGCTATGGCTACACCTTC
TRBV5-4	.	TRBJ1-1	.	CASSLMNTEAFF	TGTGCCAGCAGCCTTATGAACACTGAAGCTTTCTTT
TRBV15	.	TRBJ2-2	once	CATSRITINTGELFF	TGTGCCACCAGCAGGATCACAATAAACACCGGGGAGCTGTTTTTT
TRBV5-4	TRBD2	TRBJ2-5	.	CASSQPGGSLETQYF	TGTGCCAGCAGCCAACCGGGGGGATCTTTAGAGACCCAGTACTTC
TRBV19	TRBD1	TRBJ2-6	few	CASSINRGSVLTF	TGTGCCAGTAGTATCAACAGGGGGTCAGTCCTGACTTTC
TRBV7-9	.	TRBJ2-7	.	CASSPAEDEQYF	TGTGCCAGCAGCCCAGCCGAGGACGAGCAGTACTTC
TRBV28	.	TRBJ1-2	.	CASSLADSYGYTF	TGTGCCAGCAGTTTAGCGGACAGCTATGGCTACACCTTC
TRBV10-3	.	TRBJ2-5	once	CAISELRRETQYF	TGTGCCATCAGTGAGTTGCGGAGGGAGACCCAGTACTTC
TRBV6-6	TRBD1	TRBJ1-5	.	CASSYSDRGVQPQHF	TGTGCCAGCAGTTATTCCGACAGGGGAGTGCAGCCCCAGCATTTT
TRBV25-1	.	TRBJ2-3	.	CASRKLGVVDTQYF	TGTGCCAGCAGGAAGCTCGGAGTCGTAGATACGCAGTATTTT
TRBV27	TRBD1	TRBJ1-4	.	CASSKWDRNNEKLFF	TGTGCCAGCAGTAAATGGGACAGGAACAATGAAAAACTGTTTTTT
TRBV18	.	TRBJ2-2	.	CASSPTDNPKNTGELFF	TGTGCCAGCTCACCCACGGACAATCCCAAAAACACCGGGGAGCTGTTTTTT
TRBV10-3	TRBD2	TRBJ2-7	.	CAISDSGSRTSYEQYF	TGTGCCATCAGTGATAGCGGGAGCCGCACCTCCTACGAGCAGTACTTC
TRBV27	TRBD1	TRBJ2-7	once	CASSEGTGAEQYF	TGTGCCAGCAGTGAGGGGACAGGGGCCGAGCAGTACTTC
TRBV29-1	.	TRBJ1-1	.	CSVEDSGENTEAFF	TGCAGCGTTGAAGACTCGGGGGAGAACACTGAAGCTTTCTTT